The T cell receptor (beta chain) described here comes from a study of vaccination effects on CD4 cells after COVID-19. Study-wide findings and caveats: Pronounced clonal contraction occurred in clones induced by infection and by vaccine late after vaccination.

ViraFEST used viral peptide pools to expand antigen-specific CD4+ T cells before sequencing. It was after roughly 11 days of culture that CD4+ T cells were isolated. Participants got two doses of BNT162b2 or mRNA-1273 vaccine. In the cultures, half the medium was exchanged for IL-2 medium on days 3 and 7. With regard to this clone: The antigen remains unidentified.

Trimming took off 0 bases at V and 1 base at J, with 7 bases between the two ends. Germline V gives CDR1 MNHEY, CDR2 SVGAGI. This CDR3 contains 15 residues. Only in-frame clones appear in the TCRdb table, and some are missing; sequencing was by immunoSEQ multiplex PCR. The sample has 24,000 or so clones, around 76% seen once. The source is a human donor who received a COVID-19 vaccine. The chain uses TRBV6-5 and TRBJ1-3; tentatively, D is TRBD1 (6 bases). Sequences were derived from CD4+ T cells from PBMCs cultured with HCoV-229E spike peptides, sampled after COVID-19 vaccination. Here the CDR3 reads CASSYSTGSGNTIYF. CDR3 nucleotides: TGTGCCAGCAGTTACTCCACAGGGTCTGGAAACACCATATATTTT.